The TCR beta chain described here comes from a study of molecular identifiers for immune sequencing clone quantification. Study details: Split five ways in replicates, RNA from roughly 20,000 or 100,000 naive CD8 cells had four portions sequenced.

Libraries of naive CD8 T cells were made from approximately 22,000 to 940,000 sorted cells. They used 10%, 30% or 50% RNA. A CD8+CD4-CCR7+CD45RA+ phenotype served as the sorting definition for naive CD8 T cells. Each CDR3 protein is one row after TCRdb ran MiXCR on the PCR reads. The sample has about 640,000 distinct CDR3 sequences, just under 20% seen once; the top ten hold roughly 0.83%. This clonotype was observed many times. This CDR3 spans 15 amino acids. V shed 5 bases, J shed 0 bases, and the junction held 2 bases outside the gene matches. Germline lookup yields CDR1 MNHEY and CDR2 SVGAGI. This chain joins TRBV6-5 and TRBJ2-3; 10 positions match TRBD2. The clonotype was recovered from a human donor in good health. Some libraries in this study had Jurkat cell RNA spiked in. Sequencing used naive CD8+ T cells from blood, with Jurkat cell RNA spiked in. Subset defined: FACS-sorted CD8+CD4-CCR7+CD45RA+ naive T cells. The CDR3 sequence is CASSIAGGSTDTQYF. DNA for the CDR3: TGTGCCAGCAGTATAGCGGGAGGAAGCACAGATACGCAGTATTTT.